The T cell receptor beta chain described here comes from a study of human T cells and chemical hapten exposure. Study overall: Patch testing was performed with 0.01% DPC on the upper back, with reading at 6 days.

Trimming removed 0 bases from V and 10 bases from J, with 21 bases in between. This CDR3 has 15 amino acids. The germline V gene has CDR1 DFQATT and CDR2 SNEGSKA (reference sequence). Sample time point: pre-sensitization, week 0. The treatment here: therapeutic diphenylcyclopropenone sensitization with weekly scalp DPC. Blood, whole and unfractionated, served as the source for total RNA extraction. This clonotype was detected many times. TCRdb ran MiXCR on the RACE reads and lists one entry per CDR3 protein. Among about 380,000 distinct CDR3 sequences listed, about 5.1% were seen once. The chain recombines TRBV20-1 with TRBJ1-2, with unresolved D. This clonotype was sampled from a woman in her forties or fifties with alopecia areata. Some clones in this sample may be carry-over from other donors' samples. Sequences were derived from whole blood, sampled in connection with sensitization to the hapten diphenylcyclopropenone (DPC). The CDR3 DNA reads TGCAGTGCTAGAGAACCCACCGGGAGGAGGAGTGACTACACCTTC. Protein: CSAREPTGRRSDYTF.